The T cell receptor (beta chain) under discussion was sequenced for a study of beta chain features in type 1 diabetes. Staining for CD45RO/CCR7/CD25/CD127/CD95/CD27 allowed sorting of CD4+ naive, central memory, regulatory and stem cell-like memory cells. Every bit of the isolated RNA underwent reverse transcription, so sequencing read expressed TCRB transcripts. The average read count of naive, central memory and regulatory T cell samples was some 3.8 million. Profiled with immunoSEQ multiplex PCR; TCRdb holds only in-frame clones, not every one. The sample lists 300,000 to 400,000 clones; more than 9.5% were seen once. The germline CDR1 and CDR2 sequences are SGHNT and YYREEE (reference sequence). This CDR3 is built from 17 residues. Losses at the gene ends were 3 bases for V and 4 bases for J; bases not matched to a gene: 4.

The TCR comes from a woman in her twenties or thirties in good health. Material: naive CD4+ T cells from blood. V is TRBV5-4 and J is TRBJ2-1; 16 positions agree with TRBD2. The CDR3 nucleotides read TGTGCCAGCAGCTCGGGACTAGCGGGAGGGACGTACAATGAGCAGTTCTTC. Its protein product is CASSSGLAGGTYNEQFF.